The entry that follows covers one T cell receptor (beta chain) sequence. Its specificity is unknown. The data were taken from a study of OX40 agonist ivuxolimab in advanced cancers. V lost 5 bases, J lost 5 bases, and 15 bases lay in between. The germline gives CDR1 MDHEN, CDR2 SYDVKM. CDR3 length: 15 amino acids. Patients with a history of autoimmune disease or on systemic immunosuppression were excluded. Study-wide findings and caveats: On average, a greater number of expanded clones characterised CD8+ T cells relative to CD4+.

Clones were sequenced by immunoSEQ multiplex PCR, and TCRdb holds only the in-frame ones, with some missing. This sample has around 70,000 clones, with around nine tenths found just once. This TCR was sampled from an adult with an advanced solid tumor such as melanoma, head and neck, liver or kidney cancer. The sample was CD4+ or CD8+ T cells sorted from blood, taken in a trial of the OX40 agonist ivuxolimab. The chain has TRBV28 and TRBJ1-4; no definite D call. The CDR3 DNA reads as TGTGCCAGCAGTCCCGCGACCGACCGGAATGAAAAACTGTTTTTT. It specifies CASSPATDRNEKLFF.